Listed here are 20 T cell receptor beta chains from one sample, sequenced in a study of blood T cell repertoires in COVID-19. Clones were read by immunoSEQ multiplex PCR, and TCRdb kept only the in-frame ones, dropping some. The sample lists about 280,000 clones, over 75% seen once, with around 5.5% in the top ten. The sequenced sample was peripheral blood. The source of these receptors is a middle-aged man with active or convalescent COVID-19.

The chain has TRBV6-1 and TRBJ2-7; 12 positions match TRBD1. CDR1 is MNHNS and CDR2 is SASEGT in the germline V gene. The CDR3 has 18 amino acids. The V segment lost 2 bases and the J segment 10 bases; nucleotides outside the gene matches: 18. For the CDR3, the DNA is TGTGCCAGCAGTGAATTTGCCCAAGGGACAGGGGGCGCAATGTCCCAGTACTTC. Residues: CASSEFAQGTGGAMSQYF.

CDR3 sequence: CASSDGSGANVLTF. For the CDR3, the DNA is TGTGCCAGCAGTGACGGCTCTGGGGCCAACGTCCTGACTTTC. The genes are TRBV25-1 and TRBJ2-6; no reliable D call. Per germline, CDR1 MGHDK and CDR2 SYGVNS. This CDR3 is built from 14 residues. Trimming stripped 3 bases from V and 0 bases from J, with 3 bases between.

The chain carries TRBV25-1 and TRBJ1-1; D possibly corresponds to TRBD1 (5 bases). Looked up from germline, CDR1 is MGHDK and CDR2 is SYGVNS. The CDR3 has 14 amino acids. Trimming cost V 7 bases and J 10 bases, with 22 bases left between them. DNA of the CDR3: TGTGCCAGCACCGGCTCGGGGGGACCGACGGGAGCTTTCTTT. Translated, it gives CASTGSGGPTGAFF.

The chain combines TRBV11-2 with TRBJ2-7; D perhaps matches TRBD2 (6 bases). The CDR3 has 15 amino acids. The germline CDR1 and CDR2 sequences are SGHAT and FQNNGV. V lost 1 base, J lost 3 bases, and 13 bases lay in between. The CDR3 sequence is CASSLARGTSYEQYF. CDR3 DNA sequence: TGTGCCAGCAGCTTAGCTCGGGGGACGAGCTACGAGCAGTACTTC.

This chain uses TRBV12-5 with TRBJ2-1; 12 bases fit TRBD1. CDR3 length: 17 residues. The V gene's germline CDR1 is LGHNT and CDR2 FRNRAP. With 0 bases clipped from V and 4 bases from J, the junction kept 4 bases outside the gene matches. The CDR3 region is CASGLVGTGGRYNEQFF. The CDR3 DNA reads as TGTGCTAGTGGTTTGGTGGGGACAGGGGGCCGGTACAATGAGCAGTTCTTC.

The chain recombines TRBV28 with TRBJ2-7; no clear D gene. V was shortened by 7 bases and J by 0 bases, with 7 bases between the two germline ends. Per germline, CDR1 MDHEN and CDR2 SYDVKM. This CDR3 comprises 12 residues. CDR3 sequence: CASITSSYEQYF. In DNA form, the CDR3 reads TGTGCCAGCATCACCAGCTCCTACGAGCAGTACTTC. The full variable domain, rest sourced from reference TRBV28 and TRBJ2-7, is DVKVTQSSRYLVKRTGEKVFLECVQDMDHENMFWYRQDPGLGLRLIYFSYDVKMKEKGDIPEGYSVSREKKERFSLILESASTNQTSMYLCASITSSYEQYFGPGTRLTVT.

The chain links TRBV4-1 to TRBJ1-4; 11 nucleotides align to TRBD1. The ends lost 3 bases at V and 6 bases at J; junction bases unmatched: 6. This CDR3 is 16 amino acids long. The V gene's germline CDR1 is MGHRA and CDR2 YSYEKL. In nucleotides, the CDR3 is TGCGCCAGCAGCCAGGGTCCGGGACAGGGGGATGAAAAACTGTTTTTT. Its translation is CASSQGPGQGDEKLFF.

The chain has TRBV6-1 and TRBJ2-1; TRBD2 agrees at 12 bases. From germline, CDR1 is MNHNS and CDR2 SASEGT. The trim removed 2 bases at V and 0 bases at J, leaving 2 bases unmatched. CDR3 length: 17 residues. This chain's CDR3 is CASSETSGGSSYNEQFF. DNA of the CDR3: TGTGCCAGCAGTGAAACTAGCGGGGGGAGCTCCTACAATGAGCAGTTCTTC.

This chain connects TRBV2 to TRBJ2-7, with 9 bases lining up with TRBD1. The CDR3 contains 13 residues. The J segment lost 2 bases and the V segment lost 8 bases, leaving 4 bases of the junction unmatched. Germline-derived CDR1 and CDR2 are SNHLY and FYNNEI. CDR3 coding DNA: TGTGCCAGCCACGGGACAGGGACCTACGAGCAGTACTTC. Encoded protein: CASHGTGTYEQYF.

A word on this clone: A much larger clone is a single base away; this may be a read error. The chain uses TRBV28 and TRBJ1-2; D not certain. V dropped 2 bases and J dropped 0 bases, with 4 bases sitting between them. The CDR3 has 13 residues. Germline V gene lookup returns CDR1 MDHEN and CDR2 SYDVKM. CDR3 sequence: CASSLPANYGYTF. The CDR3 DNA is TGTGCCAGCAGTTTACCGGCTAACTATGGCTACACCTTC.

The rearrangement links TRBV19 to TRBJ1-5; 10 nucleotides line up with TRBD1. Germline CDR1 LNHDA, CDR2 SQIVND (reference sequence). CDR3 size: 14 residues. After removal of 4 bases from V and 7 bases from J, the junction contained 4 bases not matched to a gene. CDR3 nucleotides: TGTGCCAGTAGTACGACAGGGGGCAGGCAGCCCCAGCATTTT. Protein sequence: CASSTTGGRQPQHF.

This chain uses TRBV12-5 with TRBJ2-7; tentatively, D is TRBD1 (6 bases). Germline CDR1 and CDR2: LGHNT and FRNRAP. Trimming removed 6 bases from V and 1 base from J, with 10 bases in between. This CDR3 is 13 amino acids long. CDR3 residues: CASGLQGSYEQYF. The CDR3 DNA reads TGTGCTAGTGGATTACAGGGTTCCTACGAGCAGTACTTC.

The V gene is TRBV5-6, the J gene TRBJ2-1, with 8 bases fitting TRBD2. CDR1 is SGHDT, CDR2 YYEEEE, per germline. This CDR3 is built from 16 residues. V dropped 2 bases and J dropped 0; count of bases not matched to a gene: 4. CDR3 coding DNA: TGTGCCAGCAGCTTACTAGCGGCCAGCTCCTACAATGAGCAGTTCTTC. Encoded protein: CASSLLAASSYNEQFF.

The chain recombines TRBV4-3 with TRBJ2-7; TRBD2 matches at 10 bases. Germline V gene sequence: CDR1 LGHNA, CDR2 YSLEER. This CDR3 has 15 amino acids. V dropped 4 bases and J dropped 2; count of bases not matched to a gene: 5. For the CDR3, the DNA is TGCGCCAGCAGCCGGCTAGCGGGAGCAACCTACGAGCAGTACTTC. Protein: CASSRLAGATYEQYF.

The chain combines TRBV20-1 with TRBJ1-1; D uncertain. The CDR3 loop spans 11 amino acids. Germline CDR1 reads DFQATT; CDR2 reads SNEGSKA (reference sequence). Trimming pared 4 bases from V and 4 bases from J, leaving 7 bases between. In DNA form, the CDR3 reads TGCAGTGCTAACACGGGCACTGAAGCTTTCTTT. This sequence encodes CSANTGTEAFF.

The chain has TRBV3-1 (or the pseudogene TRBV3-2) and TRBJ1-4, with TRBD1 as a possible D gene (6 bases). The CDR3 runs to 15 residues. CDR1 and CDR2 from the germline V gene are LGHDT and YNNKEL (reference sequence). V dropped 2 bases and J dropped 7 bases, with 14 bases sitting between them. The CDR3 sequence is CASSQRWGGVEKLFF. CDR3 sequence (DNA): TGTGCCAGCAGCCAAAGGTGGGGGGGCGTTGAAAAACTGTTTTTT.

This chain's CDR3 is CASSHPGQGTGNTIYF. CDR3 nucleotides: TGTGCCAGCAGTCACCCGGGACAGGGTACCGGAAACACCATATATTTT. The rearrangement links TRBV6-6 to TRBJ1-3; 9 positions agree with TRBD1. Germline values: CDR1 MNHNY, CDR2 SVGAGI (reference sequence). The CDR3 spans 16 residues. With V trimmed by 5 bases and J by 4 bases, 9 bases remained unmatched.

The chain has TRBV13 and TRBJ2-7; 7 bases agree with TRBD2. From germline, CDR1 is PRHDT and CDR2 FYEKMQ (reference sequence). The junction had 13 bases not matched to a gene; V was cut back by 5 bases and J by 6 bases. The CDR3 covers 15 residues. The CDR3 nucleotides are TGTGCCAGCAGCCCCGAGAGGGGAGCGGGGCCCGAGCAGTACTTC. Its protein product is CASSPERGAGPEQYF.

The genes are TRBV30 and TRBJ2-2; a possible D gene is TRBD1 (6 bases). The germline CDR1 and CDR2 sequences are GTSNPN and SVGIG (reference sequence). Trimming took off 3 bases at V and 1 base at J, with 9 bases between the two ends. This CDR3 spans 14 amino acids. CDR3 in DNA: TGTGCCTGGAGAAGGGGGAAGAACACCGGGGAGCTGTTTTTT. It yields the protein CAWRRGKNTGELFF. The whole variable domain, filled in from reference TRBV30 and TRBJ2-2, reads SQTIHQWPATLVQPVGSPLSLECTVEGTSNPNLYWYRQAAGRGLQLLFYSVGIGQISSEVPQNLSASRPQDRQFILSSKKLLLSDSGFYLCAWRRGKNTGELFFGEGSRLTVL.

This clone was observed a few times. The chain combines TRBV10-3 with TRBJ1-5; TRBD1 is a possible D gene (5 bases). This CDR3 is built from 15 residues. V was clipped by 0 bases and J by 5 bases, with 11 bases between them. CDR1 and CDR2 (germline): ENHRY, SYGVKD. The CDR3 loop reads CAISESLGGYQPQHF. The CDR3 region has the DNA TGTGCCATCAGTGAGTCGTTGGGGGGTTATCAGCCCCAGCATTTT.